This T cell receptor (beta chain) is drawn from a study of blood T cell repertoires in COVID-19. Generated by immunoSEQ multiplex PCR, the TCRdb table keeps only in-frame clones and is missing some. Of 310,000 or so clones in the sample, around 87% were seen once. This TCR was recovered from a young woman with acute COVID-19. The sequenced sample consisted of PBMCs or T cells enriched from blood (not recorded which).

The CDR3 sequence is CASSLAGAATGELFF. In DNA, the CDR3 is TGTGCCAGCAGTTTAGCGGGAGCCGCCACCGGGGAGCTGTTTTTT. The chain carries TRBV27 and TRBJ2-2; 7 bases line up with TRBD2. Looked up from germline, CDR1 is MNHEY and CDR2 is SMNVEV (reference sequence). The CDR3 contains 15 residues. After removal of 2 bases from V and 4 bases from J, the junction contained 4 bases not matched to a gene.